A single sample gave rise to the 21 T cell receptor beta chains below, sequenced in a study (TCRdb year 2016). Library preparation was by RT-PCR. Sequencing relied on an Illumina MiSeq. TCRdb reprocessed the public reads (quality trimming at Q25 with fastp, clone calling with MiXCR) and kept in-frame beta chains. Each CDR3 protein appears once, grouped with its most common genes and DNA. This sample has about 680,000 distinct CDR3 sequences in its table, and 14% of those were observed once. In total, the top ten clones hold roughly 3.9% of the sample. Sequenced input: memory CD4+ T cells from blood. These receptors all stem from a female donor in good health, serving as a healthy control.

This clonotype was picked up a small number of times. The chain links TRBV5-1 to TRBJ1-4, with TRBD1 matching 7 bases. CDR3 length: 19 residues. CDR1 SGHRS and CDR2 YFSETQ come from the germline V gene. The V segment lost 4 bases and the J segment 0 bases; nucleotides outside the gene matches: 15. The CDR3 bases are TGCGCCAGCAGCGCGGTCTCCGGGACAGATAAATCAACTAATGAAAAACTGTTTTTT. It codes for CASSAVSGTDKSTNEKLFF.

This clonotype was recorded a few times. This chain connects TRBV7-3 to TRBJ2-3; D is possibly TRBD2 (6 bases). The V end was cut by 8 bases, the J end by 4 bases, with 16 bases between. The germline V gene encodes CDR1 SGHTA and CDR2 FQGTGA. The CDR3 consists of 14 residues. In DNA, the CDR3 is TGTGCCAGCGGTGGCGGGAAGCCCCCAGATACGCAGTATTTT. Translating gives CASGGGKPPDTQYF.

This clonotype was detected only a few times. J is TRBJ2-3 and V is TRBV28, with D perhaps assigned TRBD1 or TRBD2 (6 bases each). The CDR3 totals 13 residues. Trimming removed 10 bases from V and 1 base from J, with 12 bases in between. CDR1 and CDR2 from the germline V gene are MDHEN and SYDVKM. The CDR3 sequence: CATSGGGTDTQYF. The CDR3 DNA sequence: TGTGCCACCTCCGGGGGCGGCACAGATACGCAGTATTTT. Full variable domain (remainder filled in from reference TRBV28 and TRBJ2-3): DVKVTQSSRYLVKRTGEKVFLECVQDMDHENMFWYRQDPGLGLRLIYFSYDVKMKEKGDIPEGYSVSREKKERFSLILESASTNQTSMYLCATSGGGTDTQYFGPGTRLTVL.

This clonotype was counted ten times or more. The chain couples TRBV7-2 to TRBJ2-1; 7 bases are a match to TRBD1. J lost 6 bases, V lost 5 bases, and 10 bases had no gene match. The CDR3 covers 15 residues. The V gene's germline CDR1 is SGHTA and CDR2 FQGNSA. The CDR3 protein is CASSPGGQDRNEQFF. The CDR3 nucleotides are TGTGCCAGCAGCCCCGGCGGACAGGACCGCAATGAGCAGTTCTTC.

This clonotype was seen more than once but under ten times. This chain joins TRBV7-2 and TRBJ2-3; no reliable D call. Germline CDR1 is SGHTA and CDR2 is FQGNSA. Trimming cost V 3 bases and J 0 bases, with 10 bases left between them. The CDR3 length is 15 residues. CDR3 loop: CASSFVVDSTDTQYF. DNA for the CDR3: TGTGCCAGCAGCTTTGTTGTCGACAGCACAGATACGCAGTATTTT.

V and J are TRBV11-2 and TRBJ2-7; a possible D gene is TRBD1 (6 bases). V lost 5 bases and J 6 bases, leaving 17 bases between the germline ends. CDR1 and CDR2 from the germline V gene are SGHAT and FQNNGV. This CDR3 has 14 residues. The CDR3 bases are TGTGCCAGCAGCGTACAGGGTGGTCCTGGCGAGCAGTACTTC. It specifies CASSVQGGPGEQYF.

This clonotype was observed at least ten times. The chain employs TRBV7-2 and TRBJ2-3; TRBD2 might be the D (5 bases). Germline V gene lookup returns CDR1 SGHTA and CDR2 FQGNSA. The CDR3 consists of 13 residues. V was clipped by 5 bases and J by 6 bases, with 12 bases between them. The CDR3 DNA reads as TGTGCCAGCAGCGCTGACTACTCGGATACGCAGTATTTT. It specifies CASSADYSDTQYF.

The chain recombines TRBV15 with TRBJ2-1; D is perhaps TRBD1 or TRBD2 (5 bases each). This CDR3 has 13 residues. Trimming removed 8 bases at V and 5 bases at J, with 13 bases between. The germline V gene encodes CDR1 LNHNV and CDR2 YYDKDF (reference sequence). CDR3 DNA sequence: TGTGCCACCGCAAGGGACGGCCACAATGAGCAGTTCTTC. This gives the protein CATARDGHNEQFF.

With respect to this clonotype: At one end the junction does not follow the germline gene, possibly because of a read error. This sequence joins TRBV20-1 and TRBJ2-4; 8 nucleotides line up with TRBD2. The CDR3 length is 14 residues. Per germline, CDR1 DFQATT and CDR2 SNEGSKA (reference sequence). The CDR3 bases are TGCAGTGCAAGAGAACGGGAGGGGGGGAACATTCAGTACTTC. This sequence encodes CSAREREGGNIQYF.

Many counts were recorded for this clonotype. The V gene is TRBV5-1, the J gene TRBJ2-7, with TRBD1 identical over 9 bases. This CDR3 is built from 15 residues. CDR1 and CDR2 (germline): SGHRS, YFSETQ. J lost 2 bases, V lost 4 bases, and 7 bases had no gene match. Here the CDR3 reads CASSPGTGITYEQYF. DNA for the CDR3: TGCGCCAGCAGCCCCGGGACAGGGATAACCTACGAGCAGTACTTC.

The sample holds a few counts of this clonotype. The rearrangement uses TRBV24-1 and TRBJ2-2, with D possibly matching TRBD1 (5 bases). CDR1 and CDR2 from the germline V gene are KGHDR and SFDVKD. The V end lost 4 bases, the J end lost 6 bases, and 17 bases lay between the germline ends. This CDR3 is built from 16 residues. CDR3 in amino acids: CATSDPRVGSAGELFF. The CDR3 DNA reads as TGTGCCACCAGTGACCCCAGGGTTGGCAGCGCCGGGGAGCTGTTTTTT.

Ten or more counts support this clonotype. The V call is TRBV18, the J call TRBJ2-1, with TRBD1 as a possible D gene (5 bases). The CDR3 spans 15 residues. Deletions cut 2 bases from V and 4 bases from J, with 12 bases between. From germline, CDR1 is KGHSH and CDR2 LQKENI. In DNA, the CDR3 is TGTGCCAGCTCACCAGGTCAGGGCTTATACAATGAGCAGTTCTTC. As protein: CASSPGQGLYNEQFF.

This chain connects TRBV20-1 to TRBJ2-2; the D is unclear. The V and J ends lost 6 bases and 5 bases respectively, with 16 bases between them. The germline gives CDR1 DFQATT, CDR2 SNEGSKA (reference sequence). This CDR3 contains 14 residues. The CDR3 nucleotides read TGCAGTGCCCCGACTCAAATAGGGACCGGGGAGCTGTTTTTT. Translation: CSAPTQIGTGELFF.

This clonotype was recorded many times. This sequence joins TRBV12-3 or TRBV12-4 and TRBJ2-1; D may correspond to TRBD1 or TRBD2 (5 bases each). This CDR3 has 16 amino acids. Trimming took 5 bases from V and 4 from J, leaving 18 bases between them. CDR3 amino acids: CASSGGIGSLYNEQFF. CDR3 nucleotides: TGTGCCAGCAGTGGGGGTATAGGGTCCCTATACAATGAGCAGTTCTTC.

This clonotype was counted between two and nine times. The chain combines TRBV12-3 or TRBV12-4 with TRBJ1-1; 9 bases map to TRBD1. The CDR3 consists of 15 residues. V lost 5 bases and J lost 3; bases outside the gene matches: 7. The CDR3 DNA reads TGTGCCAGCAGTGAAACAGGGGGCTCGTACACTGAAGCTTTCTTT. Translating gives CASSETGGSYTEAFF.

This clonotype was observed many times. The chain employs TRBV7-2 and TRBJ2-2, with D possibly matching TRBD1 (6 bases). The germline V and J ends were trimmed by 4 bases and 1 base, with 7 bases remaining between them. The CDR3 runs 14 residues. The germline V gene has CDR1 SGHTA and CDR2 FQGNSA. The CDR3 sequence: CASSSGQNTGELFF. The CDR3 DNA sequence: TGTGCCAGCAGCTCGGGACAGAACACCGGGGAGCTGTTTTTT. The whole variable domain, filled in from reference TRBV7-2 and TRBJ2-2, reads GAGVSQSPSNKVTEKGKDVELRCDPISGHTALYWYRQSLGQGLEFLIYFQGNSAPDKSGLPSDRFSAERTGGSVSTLTIQRTQQEDSAVYLCASSSGQNTGELFFGEGSRLTVL.

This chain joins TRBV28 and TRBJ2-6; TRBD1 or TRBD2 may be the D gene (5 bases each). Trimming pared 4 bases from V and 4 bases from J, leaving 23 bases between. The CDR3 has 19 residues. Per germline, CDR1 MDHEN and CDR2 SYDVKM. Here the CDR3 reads CASSSLRDPTWRGANVLTF. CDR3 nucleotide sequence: TGTGCCAGCAGTTCCCTTCGGGACCCAACCTGGCGGGGGGCCAACGTCCTGACTTTC.

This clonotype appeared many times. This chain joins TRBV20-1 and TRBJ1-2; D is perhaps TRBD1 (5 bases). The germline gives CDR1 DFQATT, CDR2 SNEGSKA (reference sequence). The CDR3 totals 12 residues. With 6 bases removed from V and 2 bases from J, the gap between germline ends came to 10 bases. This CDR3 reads CSARDWNYGYTF. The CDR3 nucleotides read TGCAGTGCCCGGGACTGGAACTATGGCTACACCTTC.

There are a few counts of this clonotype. The DNA for the CDR3 is TGTGCCAGCAGCAAACTAGCTTCCTACAATGAGCAGTTCTTC. Its protein is CASSKLASYNEQFF. The V and J genes are TRBV9 and TRBJ2-1; D possibly corresponds to TRBD2 (6 bases). Germline-derived CDR1 and CDR2 are SGDLS and YYNGEE. The CDR3 runs 14 residues. V was clipped by 4 bases and J by 1 base, with 9 bases between them.

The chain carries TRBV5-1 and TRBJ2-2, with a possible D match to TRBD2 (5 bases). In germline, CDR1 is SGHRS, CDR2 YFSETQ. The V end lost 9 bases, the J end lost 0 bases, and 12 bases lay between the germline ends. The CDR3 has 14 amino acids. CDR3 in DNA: TGCGCCATCAGTCGAGGGACGAACACCGGGGAGCTGTTTTTT. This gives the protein CAISRGTNTGELFF.

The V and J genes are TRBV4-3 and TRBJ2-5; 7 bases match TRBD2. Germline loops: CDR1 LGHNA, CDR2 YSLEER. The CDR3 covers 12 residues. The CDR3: CARGGRRETQYF. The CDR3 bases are TGCGCTCGGGGAGGGCGGCGGGAGACCCAGTACTTC.